A selection of T cell receptor beta chains follows, all from one sample in a study of T-cell memory formation after mild COVID-19. TCRdb reprocessed the 5' RACE reads with MiXCR, giving one entry per CDR3 protein. The data hold around 150,000 distinct CDR3 sequences, with around 30% observed a single time. Source material: PBMCs or a T cell subset sorted from them (not recorded which). These receptors came from an adult woman who had mild COVID-19 (a few samples of this study predate the infection). Cell type and time point are not known. The CDR3 runs from the conserved cysteine through the conserved F or W. D genes are given only for firm matches. Clone size, where shown, is once, few, many, or a class for clones that have expanded.

clone_size d_call j_call v_call cdr3_nt cdr3_aa
. . TRBJ2-3 TRBV6-5 TGTGCCAGCAGTTACTCGGGACTTAGCACAGATACGCAGTATTTT CASSYSGLSTDTQYF
few TRBD1 TRBJ2-7 TRBV20-1 TGCAGTGCTAGAGCCGTAGGTACAGGGGGGACCTACGAGCAGTACTTC CSARAVGTGGTYEQYF
few TRBD1 TRBJ2-2 TRBV5-1 TGCGCCAGCAGCCATAACAGGGGGCAGGACACCGGGGAGCTGTTTTTT CASSHNRGQDTGELFF
few . TRBJ2-7 TRBV9 TGTGCCAGCGGCCTGGGGAGGAACGAGCAGTACTTC CASGLGRNEQYF
. TRBD2 TRBJ2-7 TRBV27 TGTGCCAGCAGTTCCGCTGGGACTAGCGGGCGCTCCTACGAGCAGTACTTC CASSSAGTSGRSYEQYF
. . TRBJ2-5 TRBV20-1 TGCAGTGCTAGAGATTCCCCGGGGAGTGGGGAGACCCAGTACTTC CSARDSPGSGETQYF
. TRBD1 TRBJ2-7 TRBV5-1 TGCGCCAGCAGCTTGTTAACAGGGGGAAGCGAGCAGTACTTC CASSLLTGGSEQYF
few TRBD2 TRBJ2-1 TRBV7-2 TGTGCCAGCAGCCCAGCACTAGCGCCCAACAATGAGCAGTTCTTC CASSPALAPNNEQFF
. . TRBJ2-3 TRBV5-4 TGTGCCAGCAGCTTGAGGGCAGGGGGGGCCGATACGCAGTATTTT CASSLRAGGADTQYF
. TRBD2 TRBJ2-7 TRBV7-9 TGTGCCAGTAAGCTAGCGGGAGGGCCCTACGAGCAGTACTTC CASKLAGGPYEQYF
. . TRBJ2-3 TRBV6-4 TGTGCCAGCAGTGAGAGCCCAGGGACAGATACGCAGTATTTT CASSESPGTDTQYF
. . TRBJ2-6 TRBV27 TGTGCCAGCACCACCGCCTCTGGGGCCAACGTCCTGACTTTC CASTTASGANVLTF
few . TRBJ2-1 TRBV2 TGTGCCAGTAGTGATCTAGGGTCGGTAAATGAGCAGTTCTTC CASSDLGSVNEQFF
few TRBD1 TRBJ2-7 TRBV29-1 TGCAGCGTTGAGGCCTCGGGACAGGGGGGGCCCTACGAGCAGTACTTC CSVEASGQGGPYEQYF
few TRBD1 TRBJ1-5 TRBV18 TGTGCCAGCTCACCAGGGACAGGGGTACGACAGCCCCAGCATTTT CASSPGTGVRQPQHF
. . TRBJ2-7 TRBV7-8 TGTGCCAGCAGCTTACGAGGTCCATACGAGCAGTACTTC CASSLRGPYEQYF
few . TRBJ2-3 TRBV7-2 TGTGCCAGCAGCTTAGGGCTAGCACGCACAGATACGCAGTATTTT CASSLGLARTDTQYF
. . TRBJ1-5 TRBV20-1 TGCAGTGCTACAGGGGGCAATCAGCCCCAGCATTTT CSATGGNQPQHF
. TRBD1 TRBJ1-5 TRBV20-1 TGCAGTGCTAGTTCCGGGACAGGGGGCCCTAATCAGCCCCAGCATTTT CSASSGTGGPNQPQHF
. . TRBJ2-2 TRBV24-1 TGTGCCACCAGTGCCATCTTGGGGGACAAAGCGAACACCGGGGAGCTGTTTTTT CATSAILGDKANTGELFF
. . TRBJ2-7 TRBV30 TGTGCCTGGAGGCTCCCTGGTAGCTACGAGCAGTACTTC CAWRLPGSYEQYF
. TRBD2 TRBJ2-3 TRBV7-9 TGTGCCAGCAGCTGGGGACTAGCGGGTGCAGATACGCAGTATTTT CASSWGLAGADTQYF
. . TRBJ1-3 TRBV7-2 TGTGCCAGCAGCTTAGACCCTTCGGCCGGAAACACCATATATTTT CASSLDPSAGNTIYF
. . TRBJ2-5 TRBV29-1 TGCAGCTGCCTATCAGGAGAGACCCAGTACTTC CSCLSGETQYF
. TRBD1 TRBJ1-2 TRBV6-2/TRBV6-3 TGTGCCAGCAGTCCTTACCCTCCCGACAGGGTAGGAGGCTACACCTTC CASSPYPPDRVGGYTF
many . TRBJ2-1 TRBV7-9 TGTGCCAGCAGCTACTCACGACAGAGCACCGGGGTGGGATCCTACAATGAGCAGTTCTTC CASSYSRQSTGVGSYNEQFF
. TRBD2 TRBJ2-1 TRBV7-2 TGTGCCAGCAGTTCCACTCTAGCGGGGGGAATACTCTACAATGAGCAGTTCTTC CASSSTLAGGILYNEQFF
. . TRBJ1-3 TRBV20-1 TGCAGTGCCGATCTCTGGGGGGCGCCTGGAAACACCATATATTTT CSADLWGAPGNTIYF